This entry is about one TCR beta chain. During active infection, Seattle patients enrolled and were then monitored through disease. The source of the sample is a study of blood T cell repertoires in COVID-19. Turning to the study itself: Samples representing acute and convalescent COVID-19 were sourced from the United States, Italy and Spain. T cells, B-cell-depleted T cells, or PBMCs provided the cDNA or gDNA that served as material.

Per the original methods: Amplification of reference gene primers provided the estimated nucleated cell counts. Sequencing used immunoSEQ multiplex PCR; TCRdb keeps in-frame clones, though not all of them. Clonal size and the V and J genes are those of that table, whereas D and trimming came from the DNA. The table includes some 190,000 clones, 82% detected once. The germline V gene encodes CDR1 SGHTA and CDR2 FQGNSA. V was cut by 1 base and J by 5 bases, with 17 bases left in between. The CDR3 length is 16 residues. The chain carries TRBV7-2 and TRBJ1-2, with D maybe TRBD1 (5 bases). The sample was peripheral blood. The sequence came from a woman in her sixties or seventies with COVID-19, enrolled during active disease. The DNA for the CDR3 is TGTGCCAGCAGCTTAGGGGTTTTTGGGGGGACGTATGGCTACACCTTC. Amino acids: CASSLGVFGGTYGYTF.